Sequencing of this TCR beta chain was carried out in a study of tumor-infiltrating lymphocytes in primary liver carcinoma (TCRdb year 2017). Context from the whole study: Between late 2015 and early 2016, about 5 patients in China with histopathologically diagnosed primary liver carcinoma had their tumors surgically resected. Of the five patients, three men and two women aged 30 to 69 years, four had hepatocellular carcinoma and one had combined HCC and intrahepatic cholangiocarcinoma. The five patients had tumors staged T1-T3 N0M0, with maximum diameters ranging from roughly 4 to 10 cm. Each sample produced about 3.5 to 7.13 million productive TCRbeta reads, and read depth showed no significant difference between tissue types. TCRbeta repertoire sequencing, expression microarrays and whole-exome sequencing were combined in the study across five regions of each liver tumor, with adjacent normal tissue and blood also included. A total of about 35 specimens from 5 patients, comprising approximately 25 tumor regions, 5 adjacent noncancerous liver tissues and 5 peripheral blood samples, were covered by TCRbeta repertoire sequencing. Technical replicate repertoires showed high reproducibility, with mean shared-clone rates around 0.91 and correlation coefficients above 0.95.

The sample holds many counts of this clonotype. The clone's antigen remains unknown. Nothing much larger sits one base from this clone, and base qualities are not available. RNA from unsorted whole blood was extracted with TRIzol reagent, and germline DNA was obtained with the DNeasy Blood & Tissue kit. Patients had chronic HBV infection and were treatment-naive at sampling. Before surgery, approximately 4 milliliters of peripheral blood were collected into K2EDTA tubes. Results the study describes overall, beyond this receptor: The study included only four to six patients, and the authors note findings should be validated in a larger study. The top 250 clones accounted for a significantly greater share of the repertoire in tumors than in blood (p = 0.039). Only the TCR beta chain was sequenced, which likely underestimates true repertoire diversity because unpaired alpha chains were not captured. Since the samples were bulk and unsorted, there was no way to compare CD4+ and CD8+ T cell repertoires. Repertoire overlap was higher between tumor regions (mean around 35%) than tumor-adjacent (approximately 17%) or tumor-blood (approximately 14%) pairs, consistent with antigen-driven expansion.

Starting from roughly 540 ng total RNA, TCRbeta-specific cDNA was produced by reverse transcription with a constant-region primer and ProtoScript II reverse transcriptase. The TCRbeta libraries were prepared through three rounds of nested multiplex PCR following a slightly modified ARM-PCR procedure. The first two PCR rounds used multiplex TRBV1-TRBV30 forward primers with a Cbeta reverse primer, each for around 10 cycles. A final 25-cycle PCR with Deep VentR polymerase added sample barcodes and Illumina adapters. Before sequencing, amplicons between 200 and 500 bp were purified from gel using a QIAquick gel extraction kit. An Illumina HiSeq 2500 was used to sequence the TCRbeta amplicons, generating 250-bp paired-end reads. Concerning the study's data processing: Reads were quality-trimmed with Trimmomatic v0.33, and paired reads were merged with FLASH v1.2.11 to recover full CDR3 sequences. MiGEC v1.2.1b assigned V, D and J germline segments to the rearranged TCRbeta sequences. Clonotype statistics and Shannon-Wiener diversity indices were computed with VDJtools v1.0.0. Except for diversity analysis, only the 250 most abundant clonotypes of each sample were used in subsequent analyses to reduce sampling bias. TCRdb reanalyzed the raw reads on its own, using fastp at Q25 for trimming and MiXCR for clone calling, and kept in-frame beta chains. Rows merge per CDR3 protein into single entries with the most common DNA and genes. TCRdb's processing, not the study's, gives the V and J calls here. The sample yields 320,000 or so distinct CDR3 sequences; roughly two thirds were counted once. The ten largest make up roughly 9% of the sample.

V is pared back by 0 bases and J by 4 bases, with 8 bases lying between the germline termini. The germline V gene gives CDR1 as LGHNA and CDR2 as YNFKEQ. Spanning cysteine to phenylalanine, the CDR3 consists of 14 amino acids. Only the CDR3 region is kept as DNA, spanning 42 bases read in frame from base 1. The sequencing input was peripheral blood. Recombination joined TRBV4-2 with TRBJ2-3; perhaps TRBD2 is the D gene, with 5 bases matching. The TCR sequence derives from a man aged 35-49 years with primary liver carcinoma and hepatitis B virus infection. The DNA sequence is TGTGCCAGCAGCCAAGATCTCGGGGCAGATACGCAGTATTTT. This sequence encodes CASSQDLGADTQYF.